This TCR beta chain was sequenced for a study of shared clonotypes between healthy human individuals. Per the germline V gene, CDR1 is SGHRS and CDR2 is YFSETQ. This CDR3 contains 15 residues. After removal of 2 bases from V and 5 bases from J, the junction contained 8 bases not matched to a gene. Sequenced by immunoSEQ multiplex PCR; TCRdb stores in-frame clones only, minus some. The table includes millions of clones, 85% to 95% detected once. Sequenced material: naive CD4+ T cells from PBMCs. Subset noted: CD45RA+ positively selected. The chain employs TRBV5-1 and TRBJ1-1; TRBD1 matches at 8 bases. This TCR came from a man between 18 and 35 years old in good health. Some clones in this sample may be carry-over from other donors' samples. The CDR3 DNA follows: TGCGCCAGCAGCTTTTCGGCAGGGGGCGGGACTGAAGCTTTCTTT. Translating it yields CASSFSAGGGTEAFF.